This T cell receptor (beta chain) is from a study of response to subunit inactivated influenza vaccine. Study findings and constraints: Authors suggested each seasonal influenza vaccination recruits few new T cells.

TCRdb analysed the RT-PCR reads with MiXCR anew, one entry per CDR3 protein. The repertoire includes roughly 570,000 distinct CDR3 sequences, 10% to 15% of them detected once, and about 12% sits in the top ten. This CDR3 spans 14 amino acids. Trimming cost V 4 bases and J 4 bases, with 11 bases left between them. Per the germline V gene, CDR1 is LGHNA and CDR2 is YNFKEQ. This clonotype has just a few counts. The antigen remains unidentified. The gene calls are TRBV4-2 and TRBJ1-5; D not certain. The origin of this receptor is a man aged 45-60 years who received an inactivated influenza vaccine. Material: PBMCs from blood, obtained roughly 47 days after vaccination. The CDR3 protein is CASSPLTANQPQHF. CDR3 nucleotides: TGTGCCAGCAGCCCACTGACGGCGAATCAGCCCCAGCATTTT.